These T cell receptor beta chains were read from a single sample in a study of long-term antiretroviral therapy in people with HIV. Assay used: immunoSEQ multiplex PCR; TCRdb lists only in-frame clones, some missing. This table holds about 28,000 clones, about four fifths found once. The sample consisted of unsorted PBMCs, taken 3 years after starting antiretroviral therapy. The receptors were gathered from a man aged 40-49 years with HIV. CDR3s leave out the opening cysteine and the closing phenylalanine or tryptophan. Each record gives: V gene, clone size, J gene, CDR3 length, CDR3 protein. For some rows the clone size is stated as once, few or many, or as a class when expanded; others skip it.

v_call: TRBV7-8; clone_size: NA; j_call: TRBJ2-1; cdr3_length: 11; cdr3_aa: ASSPGLFNEQF
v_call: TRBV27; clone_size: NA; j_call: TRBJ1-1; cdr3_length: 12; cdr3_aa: ASRPGGVNTEAF
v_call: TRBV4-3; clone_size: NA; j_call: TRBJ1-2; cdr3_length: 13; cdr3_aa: ASSQGSMRGYGYT
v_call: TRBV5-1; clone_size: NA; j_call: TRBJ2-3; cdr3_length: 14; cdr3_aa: ASSLLVAGSTDTQY
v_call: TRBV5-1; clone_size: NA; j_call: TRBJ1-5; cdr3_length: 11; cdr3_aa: ASSDDSNQPQH
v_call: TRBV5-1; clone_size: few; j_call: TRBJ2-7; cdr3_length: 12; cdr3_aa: ASSLGPLRDEQY
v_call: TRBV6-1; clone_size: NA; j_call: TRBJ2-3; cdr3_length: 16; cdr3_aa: ASSETSGGTIDTDTQY
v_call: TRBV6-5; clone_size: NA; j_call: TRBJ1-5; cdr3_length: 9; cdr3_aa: ATLSRGAQH
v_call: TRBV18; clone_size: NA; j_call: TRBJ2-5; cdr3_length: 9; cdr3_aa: ATADQETQY
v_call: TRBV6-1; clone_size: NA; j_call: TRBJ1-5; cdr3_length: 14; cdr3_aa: ASSVAFGGGNQPQH
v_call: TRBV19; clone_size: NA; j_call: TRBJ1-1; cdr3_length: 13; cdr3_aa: ASSISPGAGTEAF
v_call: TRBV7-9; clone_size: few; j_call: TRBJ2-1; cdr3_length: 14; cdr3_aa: ASSLGRGGSYNEQF
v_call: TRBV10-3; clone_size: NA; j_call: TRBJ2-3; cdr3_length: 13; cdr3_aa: AISEGQGNTDTQY
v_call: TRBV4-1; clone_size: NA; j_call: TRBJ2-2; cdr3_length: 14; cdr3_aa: ASSQDGLTNTGELF
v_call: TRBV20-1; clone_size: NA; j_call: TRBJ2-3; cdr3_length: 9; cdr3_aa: SARVADTQY
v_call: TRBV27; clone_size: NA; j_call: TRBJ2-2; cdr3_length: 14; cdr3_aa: ASQFLDGGLTGELF
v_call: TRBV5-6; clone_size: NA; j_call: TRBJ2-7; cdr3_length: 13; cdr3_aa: ASSLTGTANYEQY
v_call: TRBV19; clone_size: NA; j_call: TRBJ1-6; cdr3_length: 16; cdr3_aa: ASSSSYRESSYNSPLH
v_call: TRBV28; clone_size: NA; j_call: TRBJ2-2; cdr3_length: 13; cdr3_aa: ASKTGTTNTGELF
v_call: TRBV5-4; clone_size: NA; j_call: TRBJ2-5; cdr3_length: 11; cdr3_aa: ASSPGLQETQY
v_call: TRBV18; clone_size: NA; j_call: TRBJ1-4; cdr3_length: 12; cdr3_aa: ASSPRTGPEKLF
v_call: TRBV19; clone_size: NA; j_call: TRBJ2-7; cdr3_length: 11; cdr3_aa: ASSIWGPYGQY
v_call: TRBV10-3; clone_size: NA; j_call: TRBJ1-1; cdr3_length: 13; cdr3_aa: ATEGQGGEDTEAF
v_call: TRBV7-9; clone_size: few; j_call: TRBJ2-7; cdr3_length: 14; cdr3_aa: ASSPPSGTSGFEQY
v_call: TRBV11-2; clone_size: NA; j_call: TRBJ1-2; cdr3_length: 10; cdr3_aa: ASSINNYGYT
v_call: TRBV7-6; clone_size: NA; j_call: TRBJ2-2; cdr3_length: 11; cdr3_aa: ATLQGAAGELF
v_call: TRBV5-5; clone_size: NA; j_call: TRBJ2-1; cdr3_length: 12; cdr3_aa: ASSPDRGLYEQF
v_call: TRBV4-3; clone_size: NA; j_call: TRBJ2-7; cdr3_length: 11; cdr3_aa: ASSQEIGYEQY
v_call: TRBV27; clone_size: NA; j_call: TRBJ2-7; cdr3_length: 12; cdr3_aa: ASSLRGAAGEQY
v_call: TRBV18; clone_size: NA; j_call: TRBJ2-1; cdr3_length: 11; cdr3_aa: ASSPRGTSEQF
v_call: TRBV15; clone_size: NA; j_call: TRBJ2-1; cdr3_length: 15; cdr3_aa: ATSRTYGTGDHNEQF
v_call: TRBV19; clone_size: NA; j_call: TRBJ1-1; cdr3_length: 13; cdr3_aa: ASSGGTGGRAEAF
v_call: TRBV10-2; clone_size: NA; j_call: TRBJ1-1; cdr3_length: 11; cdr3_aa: ASSGPVNTEAF
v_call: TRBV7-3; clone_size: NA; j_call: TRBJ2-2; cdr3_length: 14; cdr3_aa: ASSPGGRGNTGELF
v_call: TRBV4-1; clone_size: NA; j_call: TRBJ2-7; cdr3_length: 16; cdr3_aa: ASSQDRSVGVPEYEQY
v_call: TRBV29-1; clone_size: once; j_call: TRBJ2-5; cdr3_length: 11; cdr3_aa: SAPTGDEETQY
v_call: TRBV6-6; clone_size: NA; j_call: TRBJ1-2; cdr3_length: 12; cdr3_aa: ASSPLQGVYGYT
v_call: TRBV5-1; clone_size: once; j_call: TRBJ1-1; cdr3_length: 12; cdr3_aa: ASSFTGFSTEAF
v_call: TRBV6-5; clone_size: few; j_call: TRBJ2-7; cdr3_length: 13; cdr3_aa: ASSSKWTITYEQY
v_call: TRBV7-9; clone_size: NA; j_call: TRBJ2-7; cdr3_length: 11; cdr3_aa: ASSIDGPYEQY
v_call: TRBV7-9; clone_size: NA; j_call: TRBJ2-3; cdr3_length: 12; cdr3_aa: ASSFQVLTDTQY
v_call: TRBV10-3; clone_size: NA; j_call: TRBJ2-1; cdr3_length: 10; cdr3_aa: AISGQINEQF
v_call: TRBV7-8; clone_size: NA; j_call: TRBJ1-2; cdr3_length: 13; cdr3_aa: ASSLKAADSRGYT
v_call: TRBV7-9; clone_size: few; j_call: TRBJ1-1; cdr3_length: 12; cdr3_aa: ASSFTTANTEAF
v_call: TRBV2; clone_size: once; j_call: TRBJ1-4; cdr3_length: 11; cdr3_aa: ASSRDSNEKLF
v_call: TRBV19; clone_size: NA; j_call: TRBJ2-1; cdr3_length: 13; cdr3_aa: ASGPAGGIYNEQF
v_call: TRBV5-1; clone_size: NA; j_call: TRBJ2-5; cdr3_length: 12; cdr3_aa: ASSKTLYQETQY
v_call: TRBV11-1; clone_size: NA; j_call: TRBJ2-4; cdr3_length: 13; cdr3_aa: ASSFGQGVSDIQY